Listed here are 2 T cell receptor beta chains from one sample, sequenced in a study of response to subunit inactivated influenza vaccine. Using its own MiXCR run on the RT-PCR reads, TCRdb lists one record per CDR3 protein. The sample carries more than 550,000 distinct CDR3 sequences, roughly 12% recorded once. The source was PBMCs from blood, collected on the day of vaccination. The receptors derive from a man aged 50 to 59 who received an inactivated influenza vaccine.

This clonotype was observed a few times. V gene TRBV20-1 combines with J gene TRBJ2-1; 7 bases match TRBD1. The CDR3 is made up of 15 amino acids. V shed 0 bases, J shed 6 bases, and the junction held 8 bases outside the gene matches. Germline V gives CDR1 DFQATT, CDR2 SNEGSKA (reference sequence). Here the CDR3 DNA reads TGCAGTGCTAGAGAGGACCTGGACAGGTTCAATGAGCAGTTCTTC. It codes for CSAREDLDRFNEQFF.

The CDR3 DNA reads TGTGCCAGCAGCCCCGATTCCGGGTCAGGCTACGAGCAGTACTTC. Translating it yields CASSPDSGSGYEQYF. This chain links TRBV27 with TRBJ2-7, with no clear D. CDR3 length equals 15 residues. Germline V CDR1 and CDR2: MNHEY, SMNVEV (reference sequence). V was trimmed by 6 bases and J by 3 bases, leaving 18 bases between them.